This T cell receptor (beta chain) was found in a study of blood T cells in healthy people across ages. Study-wide background: T cells yielded about one barcoded beta molecule per two cells through template switching.

The second PCR ran about 6 to 12 cycles with a sample-barcoded 5' primer and J-beta primers. TCRdb reanalysed the 5' RACE reads using MiXCR and keeps one entry per CDR3 protein. Of over a million distinct CDR3 sequences in the sample, around 55% are singletons; the top ten hold 5% to 7%. Sequencing was performed on blood. This TCR derives from a young man in good health.

As DNA, the CDR3 is TGCGCCAGCAGCTTTGCCCAGGGGTTAGGGGCAGATACGCAGTATTTT. Translation: CASSFAQGLGADTQYF. The rearrangement uses TRBV5-1 and TRBJ2-3, with TRBD1 as a possible D gene (6 bases). The V and J ends lost 2 bases and 4 bases respectively, with 17 bases between them. This CDR3 is built from 16 residues. Germline-derived CDR1 and CDR2 are SGHRS and YFSETQ.